This TCR beta chain was recorded in a study of beta chain features in type 1 diabetes. Study at large: Cells sorted and examined across all samples totaled approximately 100,000,000. Study-level points and caveats: Across all four CD4+ subsets, people with type 1 diabetes showed modestly shorter TCRB CDR3s.

Expressed TCRB transcripts were sequenced, since all the RNA that had been isolated was reverse transcribed. Assay used: immunoSEQ multiplex PCR; TCRdb lists only in-frame clones, some missing. The sample carries more than 300,000 clones, 9.6% recorded once. Each population that was sorted was more than 95% pure. Turning to this clone: Its antigen remains unidentified.

Germline V gene lookup returns CDR1 SGHAT and CDR2 FQNNGV. V gave up 6 bases and J gave up 2 bases, with 6 bases separating them. The CDR3 has 12 amino acids. The material sequenced was central memory CD4+ T cells from blood. The rearrangement joins TRBV11-2 to TRBJ2-3; D not certain. This TCR came from a man aged 30 to 39 with type 1 diabetes. CDR3 loop: CASSFLTDTQYF. The CDR3 bases are TGTGCCAGCAGTTTCCTCACAGATACGCAGTATTTT.